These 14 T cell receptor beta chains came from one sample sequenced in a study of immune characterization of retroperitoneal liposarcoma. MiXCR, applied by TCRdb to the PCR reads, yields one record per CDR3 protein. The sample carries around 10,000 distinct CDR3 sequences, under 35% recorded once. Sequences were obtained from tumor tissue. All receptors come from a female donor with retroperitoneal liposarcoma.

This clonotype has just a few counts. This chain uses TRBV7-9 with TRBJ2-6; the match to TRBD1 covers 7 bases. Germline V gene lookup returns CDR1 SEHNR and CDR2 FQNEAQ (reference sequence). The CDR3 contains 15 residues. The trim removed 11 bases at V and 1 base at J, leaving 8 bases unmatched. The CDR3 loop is CAVDRAPSGANVLTF. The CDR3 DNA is TGTGCCGTCGACAGGGCCCCATCTGGGGCCAACGTCCTGACTTTC. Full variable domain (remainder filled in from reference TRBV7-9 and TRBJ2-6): DTGVSQNPRHKITKRGQNVTFRCDPISEHNRLYWYRQTLGQGPEFLTYFQNEAQLEKSRLLSDRFSAERPKGSFSTLEIQRTEQGDSAMYLCAVDRAPSGANVLTFGAGSRLTVL.

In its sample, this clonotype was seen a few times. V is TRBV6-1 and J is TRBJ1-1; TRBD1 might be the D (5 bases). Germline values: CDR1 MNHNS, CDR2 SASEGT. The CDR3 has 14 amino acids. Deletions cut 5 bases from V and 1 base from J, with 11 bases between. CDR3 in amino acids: CASSTGSTNTEAFF. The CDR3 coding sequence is TGTGCCAGCAGTACAGGCTCAACGAACACTGAAGCTTTCTTT.

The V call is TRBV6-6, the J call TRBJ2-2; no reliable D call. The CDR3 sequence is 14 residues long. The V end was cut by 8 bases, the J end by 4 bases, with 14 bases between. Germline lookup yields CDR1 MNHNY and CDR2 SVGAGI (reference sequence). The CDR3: CASRLSLSTGELFF. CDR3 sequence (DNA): TGTGCCAGCCGACTGAGTCTGAGCACCGGGGAGCTGTTTTTT.

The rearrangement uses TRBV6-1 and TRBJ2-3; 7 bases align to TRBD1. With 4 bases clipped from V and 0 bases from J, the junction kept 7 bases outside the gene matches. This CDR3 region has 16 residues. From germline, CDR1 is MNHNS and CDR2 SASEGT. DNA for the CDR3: TGTGCCAGCAGTGCTGCGTGGGGACAGAGCACAGATACGCAGTATTTT. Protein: CASSAAWGQSTDTQYF.

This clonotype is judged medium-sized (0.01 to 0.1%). CDR3 region: CASSYLSRRSSGANVLTF. CDR3 DNA sequence: TGTGCCAGCAGTTACTTGTCTAGGCGTAGCTCTGGGGCCAACGTCCTGACTTTC. The genes are TRBV6-6 and TRBJ2-6, with D unclear. With 1 base removed from V and 0 bases from J, the gap between germline ends came to 13 bases. The CDR3 is 18 amino acids. CDR1 and CDR2 from the germline V gene are MNHNY and SVGAGI (reference sequence).

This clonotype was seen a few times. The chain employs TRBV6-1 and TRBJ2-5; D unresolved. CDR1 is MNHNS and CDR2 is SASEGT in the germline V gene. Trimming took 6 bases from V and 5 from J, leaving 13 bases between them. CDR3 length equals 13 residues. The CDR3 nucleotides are TGTGCCAGCAGAAAACAAGGGTTGGAGACCCAGTACTTC. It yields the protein CASRKQGLETQYF.

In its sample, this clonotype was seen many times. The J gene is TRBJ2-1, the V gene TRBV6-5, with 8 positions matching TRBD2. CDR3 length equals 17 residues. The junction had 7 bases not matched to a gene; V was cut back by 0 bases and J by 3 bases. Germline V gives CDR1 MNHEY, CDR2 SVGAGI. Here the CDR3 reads CASSYSPPRGVYNEQFF. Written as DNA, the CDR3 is TGTGCCAGCAGTTACTCCCCTCCGCGGGGGGTCTACAATGAGCAGTTCTTC.

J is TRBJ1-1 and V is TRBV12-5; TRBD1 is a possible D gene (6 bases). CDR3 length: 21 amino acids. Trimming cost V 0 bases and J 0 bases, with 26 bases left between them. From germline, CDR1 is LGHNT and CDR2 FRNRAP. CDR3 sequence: CASGLVLSDLRGPPMNTEAFF. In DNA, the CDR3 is TGTGCTAGTGGTTTGGTACTATCGGATTTGCGGGGGCCCCCGATGAACACTGAAGCTTTCTTT. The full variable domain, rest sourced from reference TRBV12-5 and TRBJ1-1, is DARVTQTPRHKVTEMGQEVTMRCQPILGHNTVFWYRQTMMQGLELLAYFRNRAPLDDSGMPKDRFSAEMPDATLATLKIQPSEPRDSAVYFCASGLVLSDLRGPPMNTEAFFGQGTRLTVV.

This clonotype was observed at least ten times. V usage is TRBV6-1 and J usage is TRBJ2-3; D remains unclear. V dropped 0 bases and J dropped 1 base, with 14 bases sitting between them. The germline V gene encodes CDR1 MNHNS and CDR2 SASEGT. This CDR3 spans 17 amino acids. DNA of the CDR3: TGTGCCAGCAGTGAAGCGGCACCCGGGCAGGGCACAGATACGCAGTATTTT. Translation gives CASSEAAPGQGTDTQYF.

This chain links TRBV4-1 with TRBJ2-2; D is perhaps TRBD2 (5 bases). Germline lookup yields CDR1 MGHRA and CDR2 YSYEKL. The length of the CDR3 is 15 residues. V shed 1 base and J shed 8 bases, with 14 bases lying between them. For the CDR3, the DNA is TGCGCCAGCAGCCAAGTTATGGGGAGCACGGGGGAGCTGTTTTTT. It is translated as CASSQVMGSTGELFF.

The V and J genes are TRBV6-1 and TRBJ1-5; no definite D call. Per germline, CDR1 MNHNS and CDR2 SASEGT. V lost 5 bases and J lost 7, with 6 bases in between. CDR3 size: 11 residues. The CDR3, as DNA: TGTGCCAGCAGTTCGGGCCAGCCCCAGCATTTT. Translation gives CASSSGQPQHF.

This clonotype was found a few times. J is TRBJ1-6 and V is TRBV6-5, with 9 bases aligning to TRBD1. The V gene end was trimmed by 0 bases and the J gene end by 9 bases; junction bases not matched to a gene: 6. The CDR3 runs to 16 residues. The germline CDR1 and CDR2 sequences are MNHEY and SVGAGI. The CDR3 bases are TGTGCCAGCAGTTACTCGATACGGGACAGGGTTTCACCCCTCCACTTT. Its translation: CASSYSIRDRVSPLHF.

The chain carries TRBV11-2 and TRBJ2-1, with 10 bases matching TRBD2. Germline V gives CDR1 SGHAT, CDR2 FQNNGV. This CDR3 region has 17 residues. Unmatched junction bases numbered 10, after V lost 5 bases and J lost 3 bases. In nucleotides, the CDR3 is TGTGCCAGCAGCCGACGCCCCGGACTAGCGGTCTACAATGAGCAGTTCTTC. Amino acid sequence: CASSRRPGLAVYNEQFF.

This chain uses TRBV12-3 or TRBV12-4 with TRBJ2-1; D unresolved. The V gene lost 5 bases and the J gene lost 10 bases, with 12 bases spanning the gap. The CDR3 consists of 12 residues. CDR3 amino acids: CASSLSPYEQFF. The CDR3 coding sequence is TGTGCCAGCAGTCTATCCCCCTACGAGCAGTTCTTC.